This T cell receptor (beta chain) is drawn from a study of T-cell memory formation after mild COVID-19. In this sample, this clonotype turned up a few times. Its specificity is unknown. The TCR alpha and TCR beta cDNA libraries, bearing sample barcodes and UMIs, were generated by 5'RACE using constant-segment primers. From the 5' RACE reads, TCRdb called clonotypes with MiXCR, one entry per CDR3 protein. This table has a few hundred thousand distinct CDR3 sequences, approximately 19% appearing once. The CDR3 is 14 amino acids. Germline loops: CDR1 SQVTM, CDR2 ANQGSEA. The junction had 10 bases not matched to a gene; V was cut back by 2 bases and J by 7 bases. Broader study findings: Memory sampled before infection contained some responding clones, suggesting cross-reactive memory joined. Shrinking CD4+ clones resided mostly in CM and EM, and CD8+ ones in EMRA.

The sample comprised PBMCs or a T cell subset sorted from them (not recorded which). This chain connects TRBV29-1 to TRBJ2-7; 8 bases match TRBD1. This TCR derives from a man younger than 30 who had mild COVID-19 (a few samples of this study predate the infection). Cell type and time point are not known. CDR3 DNA: TGCAGCGTTGAAAGGACAGGGCCTTCTTTAGAGCAGTACTTC. Translated, it gives CSVERTGPSLEQYF.